The sequence of this TCR beta chain was determined in a study of TIL therapy for anti-PD-1-resistant metastatic lung cancer (dated by TCRdb to the early 2020s). In the study overall: A median age of approximately 50 years (range about 38-85) and a median tumor PD-L1 proportion score of roughly 5.4% were recorded among enrolled patients. The cohort was composed predominantly of lung adenocarcinoma, with a few EGFR-mutant and two ALK-rearranged tumors included, and half of patients were identified as current or former smokers. A median non-synonymous tumor mutation burden of 1.5 mutations per megabase was determined across the cohort by whole-exome sequencing. T cell receptor beta sequencing of tumor and peripheral blood served to follow clonotypes across the tumor, the expanded TIL product, and serial blood samples. What the research found in general, with its limitations: The cohort was highly selected, with more treatment-naive, never-smoker and oncogene-addicted patients than typical, limiting generalizability. The study protocol defined all tumor marker inferences as exploratory. Higher clonality and lower diversity were observed in expanded TIL cultures than in baseline intratumoral T cells (median clonality roughly 6% vs 31%, p < 0.0001). Clonal turnover during TIL culture was high, and many clones enriched in the product were not detected in the baseline tumor, suggesting clonal contraction rather than faithful expansion.

CDR1 and CDR2 were assigned from the germline V gene as MDHEN and SYDVKM. Spanning cysteine to phenylalanine, the CDR3 consists of 13 amino acids. The kept DNA is CDR3 alone, 39 bases in frame from the first base. V trim: 4 bases; J trim: 2 bases; unmatched bases: 2. TCR beta CDR3 regions were amplified from genomic DNA with the immunoSEQ v3 hsTCRB kit using bias-controlled multiplex PCR. The TCR libraries were sequenced on an Illumina NextSeq 500 to approximately 2.1 million read pairs for survey level or about 5-6.5 million read pairs for deep level. The authors' analysis ran thus. V, D and J genes were assigned, non-productive sequences were removed, and clonality was reported by immunoSEQ Analyzer software. Repertoires were compared by productive Simpson clonality and by the Morisita overlap index of productive TRB rearrangements between infused TIL and blood. Drawn from immuneACCESS, this table holds only the in-frame rearrangements with V and J called that TCRdb kept. Clones are partly lost; checked studies trace under half to an unresolved V gene and leave the rest unexplained. V and J calls and clone size are as listed in that table; D and trimming were resolved from the DNA. The sample table contains tens of thousands of clones; only one count was recorded for less than 75% of them. Together, the top ten hold roughly 5.6% of the sample.

The time point tag for this specimen amounts to: pre-treatment sample, taken before nivolumab and TIL therapy. Baseline tumor samples were excised metastases, mostly pleural nodules or supraclavicular lymph nodes, from the same resection used to grow TIL. Before any PD-1/PD-L1 blockade was given, tumors were harvested, nivolumab was then administered, and patients who progressed went on to receive lymphodepletion, an infusion of expanded TIL, and IL-2. Between late 2017 and 2020, a dual-center phase I trial enrolled adults who had stage 4 NSCLC. Samples came from a single-arm, open-label phase I trial of tumor-infiltrating lymphocyte therapy with nivolumab in advanced non-small cell lung cancer. For each resected tumor, portions were snap-frozen in liquid nitrogen and kept at -80 degrees C. Tumor regions of interest were selected on H&E sections by laser-capture macrodissection, were pulverized into approximately 15 mg aliquots, and were extracted with Qiagen Allprep kits.

Comment on this clone: Its antigen has not been determined. The sample holds no much larger clone one base away, and base qualities are not on file.

The sample in question was tumor tissue, obtained at baseline. Recombination connected TRBV28 to TRBJ2-7; 7 middle bases align to TRBD2. The source is a person aged 25 to 85 with non-small cell lung cancer. The nucleotide sequence reads TGTGCCAGCAGTTCAGGGAGGGCCTACGAGCAGTACTTC. It is translated as CASSSGRAYEQYF.